These 23 T cell receptor beta chains were all obtained from the same sample, sequenced in a study of ipilimumab plus nivolumab after autologous stem cell transplantation. Sequencing used immunoSEQ multiplex PCR; TCRdb keeps in-frame clones, though not all of them. The table shows 15,000 to 20,000 clones, with over 75% occurring only once. This specimen consisted of PBMCs, obtained in a trial of ipilimumab plus nivolumab as post-transplant consolidation. These receptors were collected from a male donor with diffuse large B-cell lymphoma.

The chain employs TRBV6-5 and TRBJ1-1; D not resolved. CDR1 is MNHEY and CDR2 is SVGAGI in the germline V gene. Trimming pared 5 bases from V and 7 bases from J, leaving 20 bases between. The CDR3 runs to 15 residues. CDR3 in amino acids: CASSKTTRRISEAFF. The CDR3 DNA is TGTGCCAGCAGTAAGACCACCAGGAGAATAAGTGAAGCTTTCTTT.

This clone was detected only once. The V call is TRBV1, the J call TRBJ1-6; the table's D call, TRBD1, was not checked against the DNA. TRBV1 is recorded as a pseudogene. CDR3 length: 14 amino acids. The CDR3 DNA is TGCACCATCATGACAGGGGTACATAATTCACCCCTCCACTTT. This translates into CTIMTGVHNSPLHF.

The chain has TRBV7-9 and TRBJ2-3; no firm D call. Germline CDR1 reads SEHNR; CDR2 reads FQNEAQ (reference sequence). The V gene lost 7 bases and the J gene lost 1 base, with 12 bases spanning the gap. The CDR3 covers 14 residues. Written as DNA, the CDR3 is TGTGCCAGCAACCCGGAGACGGGCACAGATACGCAGTATTTT. The encoded protein is CASNPETGTDTQYF.

The DNA for the CDR3 is TGTGCCAGCAGTCCTCAGGGCACCGGGGAGCTGTTTTTT. It yields the protein CASSPQGTGELFF. The gene calls are TRBV11-3 and TRBJ2-2; maybe TRBD1 (5 bases). V was pared by 6 bases and J by 4 bases, with 9 bases between. CDR3 size: 13 residues. The germline CDR1 and CDR2 sequences are SGHNT and YENEEA.

The chain combines TRBV7-2 with TRBJ1-1, with a weak D call TRBD1 (5 bases). Trimming took off 2 bases at V and 1 base at J, with 11 bases between the two ends. The CDR3 is 15 residues long. From germline, CDR1 is SGHTA and CDR2 FQGNSA. This CDR3 is CASSLMGTTNTEAFF. The CDR3, as DNA: TGTGCCAGCAGCTTAATGGGGACCACGAACACTGAAGCTTTCTTT. Full variable domain (remainder filled in from reference TRBV7-2 and TRBJ1-1): GAGVSQSPSNKVTEKGKDVELRCDPISGHTALYWYRQSLGQGLEFLIYFQGNSAPDKSGLPSDRFSAERTGGSVSTLTIQRTQQEDSAVYLCASSLMGTTNTEAFFGQGTRLTVV.

This rearrangement joins TRBV9 to TRBJ2-5; 12 positions match TRBD2. This CDR3 comprises 15 residues. Germline trimming cut 0 bases from V and 5 bases from J; bases unmatched to any gene: 2. Per the germline V gene, CDR1 is SGDLS and CDR2 is YYNGEE. CDR3 in amino acids: CASSVGLAGAETQYF. The CDR3 nucleotides are TGTGCCAGCAGCGTAGGACTAGCGGGGGCTGAGACCCAGTACTTC.

With respect to this clone: Possible read error: a much larger clone is one base away. The chain couples TRBV13 to TRBJ1-1; possible D gene TRBD1, 5 bases. V lost 5 bases, J lost 10 bases, and 17 bases lay in between. CDR3 size: 13 residues. CDR1 PRHDT and CDR2 FYEKMQ come from the germline V gene (reference sequence). In DNA, the CDR3 is TGTGCCAGCAGCCGGACAAGGGGCCGGGGAGCTTTCTTT. It yields the protein CASSRTRGRGAFF.

The chain links TRBV5-4 to TRBJ2-5, with 13 bases lining up with TRBD2. This CDR3 is built from 17 residues. V lost 4 bases to trimming and J lost 2 bases; unmatched junction nucleotides: 8. Germline CDR1 SGHNT, CDR2 YYREEE (reference sequence). CDR3 coding DNA: TGTGCCAGCAGCCCTAGGACTAGCGGGGGATTACAAGAGACCCAGTACTTC. Its protein is CASSPRTSGGLQETQYF.

The chain has TRBV6-1 and TRBJ2-5; perhaps TRBD1 as D (6 bases). The better agreement between TRBJ2-7 and the DNA end casts doubt on the J call. CDR3 length: 15 residues. CDR1 is MNHNS and CDR2 is SASEGT in the germline V gene. In nucleotides, the CDR3 is TGTGCCAGCAGTGATGAGCCAGGGGCCGTCTACGAGCAGTACTTC. This translates into CASSDEPGAVYEQYF.

Sample share makes this clone medium-sized (0.01 to 0.1%). The rearrangement joins TRBV20-1 to TRBJ2-7; D gene uncertain. Germline CDR1 and CDR2: DFQATT and SNEGSKA (reference sequence). The CDR3 covers 11 residues. V shed 3 bases and J shed 4 bases, with 7 bases lying between them. The CDR3 sequence is CSASTGYEQYF. CDR3 sequence (DNA): TGCAGTGCTAGTACTGGTTACGAGCAGTACTTC.

This clone turned up a few times. The genes are TRBV5-6 and TRBJ2-7, with D uncertain. Germline CDR1 SGHDT, CDR2 YYEEEE. The CDR3 is made up of 13 amino acids. Deletions cut 4 bases from V and 6 bases from J, with 14 bases between. The CDR3 loop reads CASSPRRIREQYF. Written as DNA, the CDR3 is TGTGCCAGCAGCCCACGACGGATTCGCGAGCAGTACTTC.

This chain joins TRBV6-1 and TRBJ1-1; D perhaps matches TRBD1 (6 bases). The ends were cut back, 1 base at V and 4 bases at J, with 10 bases in the middle. In germline, CDR1 is MNHNS, CDR2 SASEGT. This CDR3 has 14 amino acids. The CDR3 nucleotides read TGTGCCAGCAGTGAAGACGGGGGGGCCACTGAAGCTTTCTTT. Translation: CASSEDGGATEAFF.

The chain links TRBV19 to TRBJ1-5; D gene uncertain. The germline V and J ends were trimmed by 5 bases and 9 bases, with 14 bases remaining between them. Germline CDR1 LNHDA, CDR2 SQIVND (reference sequence). The CDR3 sequence is 13 residues long. This chain's CDR3 is CASSALSGTPQHF. CDR3 sequence (DNA): TGTGCCAGTAGTGCCTTAAGCGGAACGCCCCAGCATTTT.

The J gene is TRBJ1-1, the V gene TRBV18; 7 positions agree with TRBD1. Germline V CDR1 and CDR2: KGHSH, LQKENI. The CDR3 contains 15 residues. After removal of 1 base from V and 6 bases from J, the junction contained 8 bases not matched to a gene. The CDR3 nucleotides are TGTGCCAGCTCACCACAAGGCAGGGGGATGTCTGAAGCTTTCTTT. The encoded protein is CASSPQGRGMSEAFF.

This CDR3 is CASSLQTNTGELFF. DNA of the CDR3: TGTGCCAGCAGCTTACAGACGAACACCGGGGAGCTGTTTTTT. The genes are TRBV7-2 and TRBJ2-2; no clear D. Germline values: CDR1 SGHTA, CDR2 FQGNSA. Trimming pared 2 bases from V and 0 bases from J, leaving 4 bases between. The CDR3 sequence is 14 residues long.

The rearrangement uses TRBV9 and TRBJ2-1, with 12 bases identical to TRBD1. From germline, CDR1 is SGDLS and CDR2 YYNGEE. This CDR3 has 14 amino acids. Germline trimming cut 4 bases from V and 8 bases from J; bases unmatched to any gene: 4. CDR3 region: CASSPGQGADEQFF. Written as DNA, the CDR3 is TGTGCCAGCAGCCCGGGACAGGGGGCCGATGAGCAGTTCTTC.

This chain uses TRBV5-6 with TRBJ2-7; 10 nucleotides match TRBD1. Losses at the gene ends were 4 bases for V and 6 bases for J; bases not matched to a gene: 4. The germline gives CDR1 SGHDT, CDR2 YYEEEE. The CDR3 length is 13 residues. The DNA of the CDR3 is TGTGCCAGCAGCGGGGACAGGGGAGGCGAGCAGTACTTC. This gives the protein CASSGDRGGEQYF.

This chain links TRBV2 with TRBJ1-3, with 12 positions matching TRBD1. Germline CDR1 SNHLY, CDR2 FYNNEI. V lost 3 bases, J lost 8 bases, and 2 bases stayed unmatched. The CDR3 loop spans 14 amino acids. CDR3 in amino acids: CASSEGQGAYTIYF. DNA for the CDR3: TGTGCCAGCAGTGAGGGACAGGGGGCATACACCATATATTTT.

The chain has TRBV12-5 and TRBJ2-7, with D perhaps being TRBD1 or TRBD2 (5 bases each). Germline V gene sequence: CDR1 LGHNT, CDR2 FRNRAP. Between the trimmed V and J ends, which lost 0 bases and 6 bases, there was a span of 9 bases. This CDR3 is 13 amino acids long. CDR3 protein: CASGLVGVGEQYF. In DNA form, the CDR3 reads TGTGCTAGTGGTTTGGTGGGGGTGGGCGAGCAGTACTTC.

This rearrangement joins TRBV19 to TRBJ1-2; TRBD1 matches at 9 bases. The CDR3 length is 16 residues. V lost 3 bases to trimming and J lost 4 bases; unmatched junction nucleotides: 9. The germline V gene encodes CDR1 LNHDA and CDR2 SQIVND (reference sequence). CDR3 protein: CASSIPPGQGFYGYTF. CDR3 sequence (DNA): TGTGCCAGTAGTATCCCACCGGGACAGGGATTCTATGGCTACACCTTC.

The chain carries TRBV7-2 and TRBJ1-1; tentative D call: TRBD1 (5 bases). Germline V CDR1 and CDR2: SGHTA, FQGNSA. Trimming stripped 1 base from V and 4 bases from J, with 13 bases between. CDR3 length: 15 residues. In nucleotides, the CDR3 is TGTGCCAGCAGCTTAGATGGGGGGATGGGCACTGAAGCTTTCTTT. Amino acids: CASSLDGGMGTEAFF.

The chain combines TRBV25-1 with TRBJ2-1; D possibly corresponds to TRBD1 (5 bases). This CDR3 has 16 amino acids. Trimming pared 1 base from V and 2 bases from J, leaving 12 bases between. Germline-derived CDR1 and CDR2 are MGHDK and SYGVNS. The CDR3 is CASSEFSGKTYNEQFF. The CDR3 DNA is TGTGCCAGCAGTGAATTTTCAGGGAAAACCTACAATGAGCAGTTCTTC.

V is TRBV7-3 and J is TRBJ2-2; 8 bases fit TRBD1. Trimming took 4 bases from V and 3 from J; bases not matched to a gene: 4. This CDR3 contains 15 residues. The germline V gene has CDR1 SGHTA and CDR2 FQGTGA. CDR3 amino acids: CASSWTGPDTGELFF. The CDR3 bases are TGTGCCAGCAGCTGGACAGGGCCGGACACCGGGGAGCTGTTTTTT.